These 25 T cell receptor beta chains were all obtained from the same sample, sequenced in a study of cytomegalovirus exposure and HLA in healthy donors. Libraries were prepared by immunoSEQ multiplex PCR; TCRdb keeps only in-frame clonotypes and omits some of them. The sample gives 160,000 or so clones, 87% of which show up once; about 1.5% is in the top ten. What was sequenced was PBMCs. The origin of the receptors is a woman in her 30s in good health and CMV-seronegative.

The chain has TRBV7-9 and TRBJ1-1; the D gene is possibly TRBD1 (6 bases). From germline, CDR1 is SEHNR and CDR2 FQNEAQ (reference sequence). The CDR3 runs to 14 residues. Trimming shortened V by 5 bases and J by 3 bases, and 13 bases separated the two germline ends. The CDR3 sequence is CASSPQGGDTEAFF. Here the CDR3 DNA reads TGTGCCAGCAGCCCACAGGGAGGGGACACTGAAGCTTTCTTT.

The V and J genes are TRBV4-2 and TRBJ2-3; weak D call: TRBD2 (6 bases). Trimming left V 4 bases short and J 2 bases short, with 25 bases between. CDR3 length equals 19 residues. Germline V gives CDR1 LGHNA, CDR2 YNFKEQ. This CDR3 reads CASSPPLPPTSPITDTQYF. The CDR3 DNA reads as TGTGCCAGCAGCCCACCCCTTCCCCCTACTAGCCCAATCACAGATACGCAGTATTTT.

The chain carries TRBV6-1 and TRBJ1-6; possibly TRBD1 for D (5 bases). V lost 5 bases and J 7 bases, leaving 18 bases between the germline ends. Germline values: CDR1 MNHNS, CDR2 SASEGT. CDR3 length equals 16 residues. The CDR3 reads CASSKVRETGNSPLHF. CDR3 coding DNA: TGTGCCAGCAGTAAAGTCAGGGAAACCGGCAATTCACCCCTCCACTTT.

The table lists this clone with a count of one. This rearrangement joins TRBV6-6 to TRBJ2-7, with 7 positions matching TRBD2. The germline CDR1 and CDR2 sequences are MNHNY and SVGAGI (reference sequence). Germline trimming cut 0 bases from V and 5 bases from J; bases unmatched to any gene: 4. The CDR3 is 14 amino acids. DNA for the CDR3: TGTGCCAGCAGTTACTCGGGAGGGTTCCACGAGCAGTACTTC. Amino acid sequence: CASSYSGGFHEQYF.

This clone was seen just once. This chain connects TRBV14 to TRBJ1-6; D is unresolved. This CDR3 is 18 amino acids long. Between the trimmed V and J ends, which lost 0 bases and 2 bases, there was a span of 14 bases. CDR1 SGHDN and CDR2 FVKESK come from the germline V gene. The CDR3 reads CASSQDRWEGPYNSPLHF. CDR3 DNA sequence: TGTGCCAGCAGCCAAGACCGGTGGGAGGGCCCCTATAATTCACCCCTCCACTTT.

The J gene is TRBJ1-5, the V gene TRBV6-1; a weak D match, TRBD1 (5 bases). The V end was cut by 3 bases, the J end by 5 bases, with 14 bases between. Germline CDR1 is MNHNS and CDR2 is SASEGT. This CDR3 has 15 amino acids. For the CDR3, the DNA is TGTGCCAGCAGTGACTGGGGGGGAAGGGATCAGCCCCAGCATTTT. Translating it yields CASSDWGGRDQPQHF.

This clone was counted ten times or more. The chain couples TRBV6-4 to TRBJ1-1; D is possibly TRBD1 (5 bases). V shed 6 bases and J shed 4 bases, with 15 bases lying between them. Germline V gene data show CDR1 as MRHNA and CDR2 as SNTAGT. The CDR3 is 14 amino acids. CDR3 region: CASSPGGAGTEAFF. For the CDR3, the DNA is TGTGCCAGCAGCCCAGGTGGGGCAGGCACTGAAGCTTTCTTT.

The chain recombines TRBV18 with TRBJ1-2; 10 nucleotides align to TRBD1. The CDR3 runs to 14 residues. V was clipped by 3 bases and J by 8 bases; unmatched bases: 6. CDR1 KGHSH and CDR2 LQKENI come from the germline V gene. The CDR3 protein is CASSPSGQGEGYTF. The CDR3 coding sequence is TGTGCCAGCTCACCTAGCGGACAGGGGGAAGGCTACACCTTC.

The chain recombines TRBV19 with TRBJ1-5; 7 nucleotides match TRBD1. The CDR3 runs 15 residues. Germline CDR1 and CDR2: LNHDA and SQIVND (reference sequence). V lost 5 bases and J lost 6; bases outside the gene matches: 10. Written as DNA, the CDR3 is TGTGCCAGTAGTGTTGGACAGGCTGAGGGTCAGCCCCAGCATTTT. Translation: CASSVGQAEGQPQHF.

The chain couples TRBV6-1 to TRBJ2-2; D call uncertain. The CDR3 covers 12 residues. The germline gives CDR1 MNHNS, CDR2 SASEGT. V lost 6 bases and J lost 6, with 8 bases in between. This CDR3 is CASRVSSGELFF. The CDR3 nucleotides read TGTGCCAGCAGGGTCAGTTCCGGGGAGCTGTTTTTT.

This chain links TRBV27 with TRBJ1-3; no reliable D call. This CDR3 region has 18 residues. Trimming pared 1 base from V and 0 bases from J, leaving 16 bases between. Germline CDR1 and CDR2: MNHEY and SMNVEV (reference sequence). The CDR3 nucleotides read TGTGCCAGCAGTTTATTCGGTCCTGGTGAAAGCTCTGGAAACACCATATATTTT. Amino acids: CASSLFGPGESSGNTIYF.

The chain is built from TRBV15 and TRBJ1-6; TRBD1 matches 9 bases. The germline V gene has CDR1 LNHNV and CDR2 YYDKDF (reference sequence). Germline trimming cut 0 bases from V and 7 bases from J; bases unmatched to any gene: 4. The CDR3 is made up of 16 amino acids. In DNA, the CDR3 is TGTGCCACCAGCAGAGACCCGGACAGGGGAAATTCACCCCTCCACTTT. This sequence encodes CATSRDPDRGNSPLHF. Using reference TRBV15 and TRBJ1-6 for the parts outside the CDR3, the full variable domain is DAMVIQNPRYQVTQFGKPVTLSCSQTLNHNVMYWYQQKSSQAPKLLFHYYDKDFNNEADTPDNFQSRRPNTSFCFLDIRSPGLGDTAMYLCATSRDPDRGNSPLHFGNGTRLTVT.

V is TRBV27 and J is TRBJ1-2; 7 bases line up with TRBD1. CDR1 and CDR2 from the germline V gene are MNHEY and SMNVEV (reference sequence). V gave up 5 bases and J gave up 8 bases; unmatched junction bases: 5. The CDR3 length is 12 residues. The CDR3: CASSPRQGGYTF. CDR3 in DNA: TGTGCCAGCAGTCCCCGACAGGGAGGCTACACCTTC.

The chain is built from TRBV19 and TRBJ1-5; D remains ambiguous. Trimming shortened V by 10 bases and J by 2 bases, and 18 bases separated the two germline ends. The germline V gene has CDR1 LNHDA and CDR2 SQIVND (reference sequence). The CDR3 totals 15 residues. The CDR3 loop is CATSFMGRGNQPQHF. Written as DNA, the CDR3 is TGTGCCACTTCTTTTATGGGGAGAGGCAATCAGCCCCAGCATTTT.

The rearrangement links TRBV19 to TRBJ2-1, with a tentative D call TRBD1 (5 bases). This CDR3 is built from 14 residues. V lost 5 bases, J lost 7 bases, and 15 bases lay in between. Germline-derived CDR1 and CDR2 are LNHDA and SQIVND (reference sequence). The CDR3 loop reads CASSSVQVVNEQFF. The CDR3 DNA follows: TGTGCCAGTAGTTCGGTACAGGTGGTTAATGAGCAGTTCTTC.

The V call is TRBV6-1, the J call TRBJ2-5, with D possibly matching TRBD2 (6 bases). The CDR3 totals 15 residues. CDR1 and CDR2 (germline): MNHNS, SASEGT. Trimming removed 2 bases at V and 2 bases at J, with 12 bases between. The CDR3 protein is CASSELTSRQETQYF. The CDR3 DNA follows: TGTGCCAGCAGTGAACTAACTAGCAGGCAAGAGACCCAGTACTTC.

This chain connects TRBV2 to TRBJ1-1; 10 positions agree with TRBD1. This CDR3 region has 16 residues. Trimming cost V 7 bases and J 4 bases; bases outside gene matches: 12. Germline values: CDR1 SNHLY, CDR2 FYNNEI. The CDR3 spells CASTPTGGDFVTEAFF. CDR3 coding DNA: TGTGCCAGCACCCCGACAGGGGGCGACTTCGTCACTGAAGCTTTCTTT.

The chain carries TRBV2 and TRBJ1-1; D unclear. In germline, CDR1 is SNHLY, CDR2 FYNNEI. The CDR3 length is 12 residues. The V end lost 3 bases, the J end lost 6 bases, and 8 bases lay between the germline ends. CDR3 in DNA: TGTGCCAGCAGTGAGACAACGGCTGAAGCTTTCTTT. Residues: CASSETTAEAFF.

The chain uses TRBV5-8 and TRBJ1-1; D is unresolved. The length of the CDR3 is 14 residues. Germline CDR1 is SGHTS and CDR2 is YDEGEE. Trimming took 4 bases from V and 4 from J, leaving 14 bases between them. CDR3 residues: CASSVYLPGTEAFF. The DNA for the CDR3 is TGTGCCAGCAGCGTGTACCTTCCGGGCACTGAAGCTTTCTTT. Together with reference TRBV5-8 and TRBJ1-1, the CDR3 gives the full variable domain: EAGVTQSPTHLIKTRGQQATLRCSPISGHTSVYWYQQALGLGLQFLLWYDEGEERNRGNFPPRFSGRQFPNYSSELNVNALELEDSALYLCASSVYLPGTEAFFGQGTRLTVV.

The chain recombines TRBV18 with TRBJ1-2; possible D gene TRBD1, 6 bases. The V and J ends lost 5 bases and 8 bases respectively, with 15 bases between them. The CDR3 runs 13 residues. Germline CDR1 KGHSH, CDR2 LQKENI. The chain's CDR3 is CASSGGQKDGYTF. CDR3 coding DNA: TGTGCCAGCTCAGGGGGACAAAAGGACGGCTACACCTTC.

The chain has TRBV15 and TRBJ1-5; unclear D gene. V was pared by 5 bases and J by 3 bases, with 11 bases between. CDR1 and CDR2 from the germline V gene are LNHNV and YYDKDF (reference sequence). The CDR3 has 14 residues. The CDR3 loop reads CATSSGRNNQPQHF. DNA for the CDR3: TGTGCCACCAGCTCGGGTCGAAACAATCAGCCCCAGCATTTT.

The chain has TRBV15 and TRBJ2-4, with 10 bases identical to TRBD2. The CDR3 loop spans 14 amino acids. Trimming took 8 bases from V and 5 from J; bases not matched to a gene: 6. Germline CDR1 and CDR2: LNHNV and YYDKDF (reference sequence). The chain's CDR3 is CATCSGGSENIQYF. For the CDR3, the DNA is TGTGCCACCTGTAGCGGGGGGTCCGAAAACATTCAGTACTTC.

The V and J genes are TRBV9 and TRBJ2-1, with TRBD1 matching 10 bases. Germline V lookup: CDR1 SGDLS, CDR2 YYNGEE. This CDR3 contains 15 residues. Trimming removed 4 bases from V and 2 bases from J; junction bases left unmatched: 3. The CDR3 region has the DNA TGTGCCAGCAGCCCCGGGACAGGGGCCTACAATGAGCAGTTCTTC. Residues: CASSPGTGAYNEQFF.

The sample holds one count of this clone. The CDR3 DNA sequence: TGTGCCAGCAGCTTAGGAGCGGGGGGGCCTGTGGAGACCCAGTACTTC. Its protein is CASSLGAGGPVETQYF. V and J are TRBV5-4 and TRBJ2-5; 10 bases agree with TRBD2. The CDR3 totals 16 residues. The V gene end was trimmed by 2 bases and the J gene end by 5 bases; junction bases not matched to a gene: 9. Looked up from germline, CDR1 is SGHNT and CDR2 is YYREEE (reference sequence).

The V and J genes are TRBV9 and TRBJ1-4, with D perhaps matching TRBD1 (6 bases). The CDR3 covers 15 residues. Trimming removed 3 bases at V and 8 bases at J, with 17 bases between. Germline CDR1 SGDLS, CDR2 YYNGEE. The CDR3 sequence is CASSALQGYGEKLFF. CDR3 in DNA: TGTGCCAGCAGCGCGCTACAGGGATATGGAGAAAAACTGTTTTTT. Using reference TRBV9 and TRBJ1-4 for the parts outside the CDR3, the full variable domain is DSGVTQTPKHLITATGQRVTLRCSPRSGDLSVYWYQQSLDQGLQFLIQYYNGEERAKGNILERFSAQQFPDLHSELNLSSLELGDSALYFCASSALQGYGEKLFFGSGTQLSVL.